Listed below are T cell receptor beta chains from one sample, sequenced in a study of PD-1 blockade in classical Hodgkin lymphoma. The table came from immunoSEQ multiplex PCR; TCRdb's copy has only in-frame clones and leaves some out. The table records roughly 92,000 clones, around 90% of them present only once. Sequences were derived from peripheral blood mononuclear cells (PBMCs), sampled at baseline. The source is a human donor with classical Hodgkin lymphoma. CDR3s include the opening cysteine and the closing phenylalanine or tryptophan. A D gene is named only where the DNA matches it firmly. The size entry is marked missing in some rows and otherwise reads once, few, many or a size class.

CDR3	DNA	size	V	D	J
CASSEVTSGTYEQYF	TGTGCCAGCAGCGAGGTGACTAGCGGGACCTACGAGCAGTACTTC	NA	TRBV28	TRBD2	TRBJ2-7
CASSLGTASNEKLFF	TGTGCCAGCAGCTTGGGGACGGCCTCTAATGAAAAACTGTTTTTT	NA	TRBV5-5	NA	TRBJ1-4
CAGRLLAYNEQFF	TGCGCCGGGCGGCTGCTGGCTTACAATGAGCAGTTCTTC	few	TRBV5-1	NA	TRBJ2-1
CASSDTSGRSYEQYF	TGTGCCAGCAGTGATACTAGCGGGAGGTCCTACGAGCAGTACTTC	NA	TRBV25-1	TRBD2	TRBJ2-7
CSVEGRGPRDYGYTF	TGCAGCGTTGAGGGCAGGGGGCCCAGGGACTATGGCTACACCTTC	NA	TRBV29-1	TRBD1	TRBJ1-2
CASSYDTQYF	TGTGCCAGCAGCTACGATACGCAGTATTTT	NA	TRBV6-1	NA	TRBJ2-3
CASSLGRFTEKLFF	TGTGCCAGCAGCTTAGGTCGGTTCACTGAAAAACTGTTTTTT	NA	TRBV7-6	NA	TRBJ1-4
CSVEVRTSGSGVYNEQFF	TGCAGCGTTGAAGTCCGGACTAGCGGGAGTGGGGTTTACAATGAGCAGTTCTTC	NA	TRBV29-1	TRBD2	TRBJ2-1
CASSAGGSGAGELFF	TGTGCCAGCAGTGCTGGCGGGAGTGGCGCCGGGGAGCTGTTTTTT	NA	TRBV6-4	TRBD2	TRBJ2-2
CAWSVAWSNEKLFF	TGTGCCTGGAGTGTCGCGTGGTCCAATGAAAAACTGTTTTTT	NA	TRBV30	NA	TRBJ1-4
CAWGAGVTYNEQFF	TGTGCCTGGGGGGCGGGAGTCACCTACAATGAGCAGTTCTTC	NA	TRBV30	TRBD2	TRBJ2-1
CASSLSMWREHTQYF	TGTGCCAGCAGCTTATCAATGTGGCGGGAGCATACGCAGTATTTT	NA	TRBV13	TRBD2	TRBJ2-3
CSVETAAGANVLTF	TGCAGCGTCGAGACAGCGGCAGGGGCCAACGTCCTGACTTTC	NA	TRBV29-1	NA	TRBJ2-6
CASSESSTQFF	TGCGCCAGCAGTGAGTCGTCGACCCAGTTCTTC	NA	TRBV10-1	NA	TRBJ2-1
CASSSGTNTEQFF	TGTGCCAGCAGCTCCGGGACTAACACTGAGCAGTTCTTC	NA	TRBV7-3	TRBD2	TRBJ2-1
CASSTGQAPYEQYF	TGCGCCAGCAGCACGGGACAGGCTCCCTACGAGCAGTACTTC	NA	TRBV5-1	TRBD1	TRBJ2-7
CASSAKTGELFF	TGCGCCAGCAGCGCAAAGACCGGGGAGCTGTTTTTT	NA	TRBV5-1	NA	TRBJ2-2
CASSLSLSNTEAFF	TGTGCCAGCAGTTTAAGCCTATCGAACACTGAAGCTTTCTTT	NA	TRBV27	NA	TRBJ1-1
CASSIRGAVDTIYF	TGTGCCAGCAGTATCAGGGGGGCGGTCGACACCATATATTTT	NA	TRBV6-5	TRBD1	TRBJ1-3
CASETGGSGYGYTF	TGTGCCAGCGAGACGGGGGGGTCGGGCTATGGCTACACCTTC	NA	TRBV11-2	NA	TRBJ1-2
CASSEVGAGGESGANVLTF	TGTGCCAGCAGTGAAGTCGGGGCGGGTGGCGAGTCTGGGGCCAACGTCCTGACTTTC	NA	TRBV2	NA	TRBJ2-6
CASSLAGGSGSRDEQYF	TGTGCCAGCAGCTTGGCCGGTGGTAGCGGGAGTAGGGACGAGCAGTACTTC	NA	TRBV5-5	TRBD2	TRBJ2-7
CASSPPNRDYEQYF	TGTGCCAGCTCACCACCAAACAGAGACTACGAGCAGTACTTC	NA	TRBV18	NA	TRBJ2-7
CSALRGLAGTDTQYF	TGCAGCGCCCTAAGGGGACTAGCGGGGACAGATACGCAGTATTTT	few	TRBV29-1	TRBD2	TRBJ2-3
CASSPPSGYEQYF	TGTGCCAGTAGTCCTCCATCGGGTTACGAGCAGTACTTC	few	TRBV19	NA	TRBJ2-7
CASSRTSNTEAFF	TGCGCCAGCAGCCGGACATCGAACACTGAAGCTTTCTTT	NA	TRBV4-1	NA	TRBJ1-1
CASSLVFREGNEQFF	TGCGCCAGCAGCTTGGTTTTCAGGGAGGGCAATGAGCAGTTCTTC	NA	TRBV5-1	TRBD2	TRBJ2-1
CASSMEAARVPQYF	TGTGCCAGTAGTATGGAGGCAGCAAGAGTCCCCCAGTACTTC	NA	TRBV19	NA	TRBJ2-5
CASSSPWGTRGASYEQYF	TGTGCCAGCAGTTCGCCGTGGGGTACGCGGGGGGCTAGCTACGAGCAGTACTTC	NA	TRBV28	TRBD2	TRBJ2-7
CASSILGTGELFF	TGTGCCAGTAGTATATTGGGGACCGGGGAGCTGTTTTTT	once	TRBV19	NA	TRBJ2-2
CATRRGLAMETQYF	TGCGCCACCAGGAGGGGACTAGCTATGGAGACCCAGTACTTC	once	TRBV5-1	TRBD2	TRBJ2-5
CASSDSGRDTQYF	TGTGCCAGCAGCGATAGCGGTAGGGATACGCAGTATTTT	once	TRBV9	NA	TRBJ2-3
CASSPDPDRPQHF	TGCGCCAGCAGTCCTGACCCGGATCGGCCCCAGCATTTT	NA	TRBV5-1	NA	TRBJ1-5
CASSVVGPLSRATEAFF	TGTGCCAGCAGCGTAGTGGGACCCCTCTCCAGGGCCACTGAAGCTTTCTTT	NA	TRBV9	NA	TRBJ1-1
CASSTGLTEGETQYF	TGTGCCAGTAGTACAGGACTCACAGAGGGGGAGACCCAGTACTTC	once	TRBV19	NA	TRBJ2-5